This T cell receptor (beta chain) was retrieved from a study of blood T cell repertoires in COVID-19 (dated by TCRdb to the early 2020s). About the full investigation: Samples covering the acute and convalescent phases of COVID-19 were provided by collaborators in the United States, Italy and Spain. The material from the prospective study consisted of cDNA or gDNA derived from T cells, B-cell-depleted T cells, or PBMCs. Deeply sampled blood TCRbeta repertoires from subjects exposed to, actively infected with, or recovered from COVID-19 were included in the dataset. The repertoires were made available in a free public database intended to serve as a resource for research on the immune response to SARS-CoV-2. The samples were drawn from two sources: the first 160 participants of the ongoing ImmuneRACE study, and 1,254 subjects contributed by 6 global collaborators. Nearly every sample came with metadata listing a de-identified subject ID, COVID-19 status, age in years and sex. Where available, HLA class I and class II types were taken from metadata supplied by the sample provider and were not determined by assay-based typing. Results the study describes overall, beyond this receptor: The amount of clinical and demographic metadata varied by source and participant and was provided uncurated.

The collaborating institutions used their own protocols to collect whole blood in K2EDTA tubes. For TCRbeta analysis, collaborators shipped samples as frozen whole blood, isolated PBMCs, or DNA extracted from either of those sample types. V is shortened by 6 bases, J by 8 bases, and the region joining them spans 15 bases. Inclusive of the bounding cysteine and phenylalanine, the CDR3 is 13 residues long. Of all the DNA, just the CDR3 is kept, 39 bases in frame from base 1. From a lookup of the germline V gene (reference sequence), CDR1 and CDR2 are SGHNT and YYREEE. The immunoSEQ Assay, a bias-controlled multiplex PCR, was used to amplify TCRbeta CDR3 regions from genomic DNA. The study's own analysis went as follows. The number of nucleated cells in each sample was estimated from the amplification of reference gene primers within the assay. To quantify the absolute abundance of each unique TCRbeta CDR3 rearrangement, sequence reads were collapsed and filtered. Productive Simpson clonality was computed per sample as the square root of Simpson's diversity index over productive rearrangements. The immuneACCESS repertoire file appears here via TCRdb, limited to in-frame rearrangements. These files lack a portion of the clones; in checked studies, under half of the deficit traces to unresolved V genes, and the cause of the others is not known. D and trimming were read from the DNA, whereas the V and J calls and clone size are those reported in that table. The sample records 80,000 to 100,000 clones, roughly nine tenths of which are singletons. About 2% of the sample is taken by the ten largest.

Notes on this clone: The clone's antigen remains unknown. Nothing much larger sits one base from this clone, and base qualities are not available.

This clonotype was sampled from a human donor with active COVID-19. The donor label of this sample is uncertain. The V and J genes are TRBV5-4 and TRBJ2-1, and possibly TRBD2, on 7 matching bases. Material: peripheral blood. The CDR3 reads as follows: CASNLQGGHEQFF. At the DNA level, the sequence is TGTGCCAGCAACCTACAGGGAGGGCATGAGCAGTTCTTC.